This entry describes one TCR beta chain. Its specificity is unknown. The CDR3 is 18 amino acids. Germline V gene data show CDR1 as MNHGY and CDR2 as SAAAGT. The ends lost 9 bases at V and 1 base at J; junction bases unmatched: 16. This entry belongs to a study of T cell repertoires in cytomegalovirus infection. In TCRdb, the reads were re-called with MiXCR into one record per CDR3 protein. The sample has roughly 760,000 distinct CDR3 sequences; about a third are singletons. Whole-study findings and limits: What dominated the ex vivo response were HLA-C-restricted CMV-specific TCR beta clonotypes. Of the TCR beta families, the public ones yielded a cumulative frequency that identified carriers of CMV plus the relevant HLA.

The receptor comes from a human donor in good health (CMV status not recorded). Some clones in this sample may be carry-over from other donors' samples. Sequencing was carried out using PBMCs. This chain uses TRBV6-8 with TRBJ2-1, with TRBD2 identical over 9 bases. The CDR3 is CASFLSLAGAGSYNEQFF. The CDR3 coding sequence is TGTGCCAGTTTTTTATCCTTAGCGGGAGCAGGTTCCTACAATGAGCAGTTCTTC.